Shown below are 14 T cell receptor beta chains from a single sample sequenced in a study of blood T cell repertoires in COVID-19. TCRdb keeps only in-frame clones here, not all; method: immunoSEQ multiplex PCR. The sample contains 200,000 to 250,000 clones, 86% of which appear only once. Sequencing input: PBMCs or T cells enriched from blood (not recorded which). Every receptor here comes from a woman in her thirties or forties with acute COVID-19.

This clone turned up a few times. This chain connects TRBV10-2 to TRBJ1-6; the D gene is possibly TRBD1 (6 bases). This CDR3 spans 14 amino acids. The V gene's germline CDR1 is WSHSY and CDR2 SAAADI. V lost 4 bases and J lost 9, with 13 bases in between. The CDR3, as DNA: TGCGCCAGCAGTGTTTTGACAGGTGGTTCACCCCTCCACTTT. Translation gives CASSVLTGGSPLHF.

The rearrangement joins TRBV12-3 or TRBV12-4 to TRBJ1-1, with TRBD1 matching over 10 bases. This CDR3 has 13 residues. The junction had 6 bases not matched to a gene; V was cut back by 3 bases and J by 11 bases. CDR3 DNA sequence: TGTGCCAGCAGTTTGGGACAGGGGACTGTGGCTTTCTTT. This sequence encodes CASSLGQGTVAFF.

The CDR3 DNA reads as TGTGCCAGCAGCTTGTCGACAGGGCGGAACACTGAAGCTTTCTTT. Amino acid sequence: CASSLSTGRNTEAFF. The J gene is TRBJ1-1, the V gene TRBV5-5, with 7 nucleotides matching TRBD1. The J segment lost 1 base and the V segment lost 1 base, leaving 4 bases of the junction unmatched. The CDR3 consists of 15 residues. The germline V gene encodes CDR1 SGHKS and CDR2 YYEKEE (reference sequence).

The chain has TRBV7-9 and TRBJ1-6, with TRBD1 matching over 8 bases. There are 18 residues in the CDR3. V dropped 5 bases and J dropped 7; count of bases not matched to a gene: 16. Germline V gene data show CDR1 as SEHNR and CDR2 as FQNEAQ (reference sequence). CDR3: CASSNPRGPGLMNSPLHF. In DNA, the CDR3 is TGTGCCAGCAGCAACCCCAGGGGGCCAGGGCTGATGAATTCACCCCTCCACTTT.

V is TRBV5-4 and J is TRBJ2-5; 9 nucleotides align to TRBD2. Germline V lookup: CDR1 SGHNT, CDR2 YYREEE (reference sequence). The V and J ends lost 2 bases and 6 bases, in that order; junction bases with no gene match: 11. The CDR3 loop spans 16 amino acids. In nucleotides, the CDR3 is TGTGCCAGCAGCTTCGAATGGCGGGGGGGCAACCAGACCCAGTACTTC. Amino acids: CASSFEWRGGNQTQYF.

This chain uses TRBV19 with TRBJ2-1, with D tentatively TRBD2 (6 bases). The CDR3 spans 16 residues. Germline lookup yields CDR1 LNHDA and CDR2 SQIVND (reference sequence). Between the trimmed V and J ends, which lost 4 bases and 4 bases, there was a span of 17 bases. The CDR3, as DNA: TGTGCCAGTAGTAAAATCGGCGGGGCTTCTTACAATGAGCAGTTCTTC. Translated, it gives CASSKIGGASYNEQFF. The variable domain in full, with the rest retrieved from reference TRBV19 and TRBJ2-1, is DGGITQSPKYLFRKEGQNVTLSCEQNLNHDAMYWYRQDPGQGLRLIYYSQIVNDFQKGDIAEGYSVSREKKESFPLTVTSAQKNPTAFYLCASSKIGGASYNEQFFGPGTRLTVL.

The CDR3 sequence: CASSPTLTGVSNQPQHF. CDR3 bases: TGTGCCAGCTCACCAACCTTGACAGGAGTTAGCAATCAGCCCCAGCATTTT. V and J are TRBV18 and TRBJ1-5, with D perhaps TRBD1 (6 bases). The V gene lost 2 bases and the J gene lost 0 bases, with 14 bases spanning the gap. The CDR3 loop spans 17 amino acids. The germline V gene has CDR1 KGHSH and CDR2 LQKENI.

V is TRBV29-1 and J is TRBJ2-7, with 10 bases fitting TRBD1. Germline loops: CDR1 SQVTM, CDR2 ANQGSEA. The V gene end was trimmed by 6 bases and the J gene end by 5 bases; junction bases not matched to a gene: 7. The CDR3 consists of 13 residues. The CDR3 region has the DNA TGCAGCGTCCGGGACAGGGGCTTCGACGAGCAGTACTTC. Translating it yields CSVRDRGFDEQYF.

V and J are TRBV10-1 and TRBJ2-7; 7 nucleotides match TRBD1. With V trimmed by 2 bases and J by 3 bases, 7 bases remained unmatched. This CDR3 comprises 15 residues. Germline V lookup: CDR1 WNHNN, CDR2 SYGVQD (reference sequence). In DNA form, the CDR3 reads TGCGCCAGCAGTGAGACCGGGACAGAACGCTACGAGCAGTACGTC. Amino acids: CASSETGTERYEQYV.

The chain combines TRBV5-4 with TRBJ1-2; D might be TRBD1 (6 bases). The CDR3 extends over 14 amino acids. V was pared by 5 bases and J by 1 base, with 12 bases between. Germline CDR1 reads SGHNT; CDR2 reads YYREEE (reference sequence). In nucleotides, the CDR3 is TGTGCCAGCAGTTATGGACAGATTAACTATGGCTACACCTTC. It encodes CASSYGQINYGYTF.

The CDR3 nucleotides read TGTGCCAGCGGAGGGAGTTCCTACGAGCAGTACTTC. Its protein is CASGGSSYEQYF. The V and J genes are TRBV28 and TRBJ2-7, with a tentative D call TRBD2 (6 bases). The CDR3 spans 12 residues. Looked up from germline, CDR1 is MDHEN and CDR2 is SYDVKM. Trimming took 8 bases from V and 1 from J, leaving 9 bases between them.

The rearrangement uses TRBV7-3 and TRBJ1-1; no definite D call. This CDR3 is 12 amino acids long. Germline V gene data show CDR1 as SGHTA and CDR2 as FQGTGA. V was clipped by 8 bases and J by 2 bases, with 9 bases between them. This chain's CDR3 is CASLGSNTEAFF. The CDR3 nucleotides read TGTGCCAGCTTGGGCAGTAACACTGAAGCTTTCTTT.

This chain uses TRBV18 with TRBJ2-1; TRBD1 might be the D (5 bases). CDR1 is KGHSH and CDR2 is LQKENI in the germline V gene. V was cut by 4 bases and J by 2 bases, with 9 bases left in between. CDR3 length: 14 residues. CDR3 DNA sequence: TGTGCCAGCTCACAGGGGTTGACCTACAATGAGCAGTTCTTC. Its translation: CASSQGLTYNEQFF. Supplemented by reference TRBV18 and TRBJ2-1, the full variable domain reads NAGVMQNPRHLVRRRGQEARLRCSPMKGHSHVYWYRQLPEEGLKFMVYLQKENIIDESGMPKERFSAEFPKEGPSILRIQQVVRGDSAAYFCASSQGLTYNEQFFGPGTRLTVL.

CDR3 nucleotide sequence: TGTGCCACCAGTGATCACAGGGGGCTTACTGGAAACACCATATATTTT. It specifies CATSDHRGLTGNTIYF. The rearrangement joins TRBV24-1 to TRBJ1-3; TRBD1 agrees at 9 bases. Losses at the gene ends were 3 bases for V and 2 bases for J; bases not matched to a gene: 4. Germline CDR1 and CDR2: KGHDR and SFDVKD. This CDR3 has 16 amino acids.